This TCR beta chain was identified in a study of liver allograft versus peripheral blood T cells. Turning to the study itself: Comparisons were made between T cell receptor repertoires found in transplanted livers and those circulating in recipients' peripheral blood.

A word on this clonotype: The antigen is undetermined.

TCRdb itself ran the reads through MiXCR, one entry per CDR3 protein. The sample includes about 13,000 distinct CDR3 sequences, less than 20% of them seen just once. The CDR3 extends over 13 amino acids. V trimming: 5 bases; J trimming: 12 bases; junction bases outside the gene matches: 12. Germline V CDR1 and CDR2: MDHEN, SYDVKM. Broader study findings: Liver allograft and peripheral blood T cell receptor repertoires reportedly differed.

This chain connects TRBV28 to TRBJ1-1; 7 bases match TRBD1. The TCR comes from a human patient who had a liver transplant. The T cells may come from the graft donor. CDR3 bases: TGTGCCAGCAGTATTACCCCGGGACAGAGGACTTTCTTT. Translated: CASSITPGQRTFF. The whole variable domain, filled in from reference TRBV28 and TRBJ1-1, reads DVKVTQSSRYLVKRTGEKVFLECVQDMDHENMFWYRQDPGLGLRLIYFSYDVKMKEKGDIPEGYSVSREKKERFSLILESASTNQTSMYLCASSITPGQRTFFGQGTRLTVV.